Below, one T cell receptor beta chain is given with its context. Its target is not known. The junction differs from germline at one of its ends, possibly a read error. For the second PCR, which ran for roughly 6 to 12 cycles, a sample-barcoded 5' primer and a J-beta primer mix were used. Every cDNA molecule bore a tag from a template-switch adaptor containing 12 random nucleotides. TCRdb itself ran the 5' RACE reads through MiXCR, one entry per CDR3 protein. The profile shows around 870,000 distinct CDR3 sequences, 29% of them singletons. This sample is part of a study of blood T cells in healthy people across ages. Broader study findings: It was held that diversity estimates obtained from one million T cells represented underestimates.

Sequenced: blood. The clonotype comes from a woman aged 80 or over in good health.

The CDR3 region has the DNA TGCAGTGCTAACGGACAGGGGGCATCAGTCGACACTGAAGCCTTCTTT. Its protein is CSANGQGASVDTEAFF. The chain carries TRBV20-1 and TRBJ1-1, with TRBD1 matching over 11 bases. This CDR3 is built from 16 residues. Germline V CDR1 and CDR2: DFQATT, SNEGSKA (reference sequence).